A selection of T cell receptor beta chains follows, all from one sample in a study of control samples from healthy donors and cancer patients. Sequencing was performed with immunoSEQ multiplex PCR; in TCRdb, only in-frame clones are kept and a portion is missing. This table has over 100,000 clones, about 89% appearing once. Sequenced material: blood. The receptors were gathered from a woman between 45 and 60 years old in good health. Both conserved end residues are part of each CDR3. A D gene is named only where the DNA matches it firmly. Size tells how often a clone was seen (once, few, many) or the class of an expanded clone, and some rows leave it out.

- TRBJ1-2 TRBV19 once CASSISHYGYTF TGTGCCAGTAGTATAAGCCACTATGGCTACACCTTC
TRBD1 TRBJ1-1 TRBV27 - CASAPDRGDTEAFF TGTGCCAGCGCCCCGGACAGGGGGGACACTGAAGCTTTCTTT
- TRBJ2-7 TRBV6-5 - CASSYGDPYEQYF TGTGCCAGCAGTTACGGGGATCCCTACGAGCAGTACTTC
- TRBJ1-1 TRBV11-2 - CASSLGGGAEAFF TGTGCCAGCAGCCTCGGGGGGGGCGCTGAAGCTTTCTTT
- TRBJ2-3 TRBV7-3 few CASSSSGTSLRHTQYF TGTGCCAGCAGCTCCTCCGGGACTTCCCTCCGGCATACGCAGTATTTT
- TRBJ1-6 TRBV6-4 - CASSDRDNSPLHF TGTGCCAGCAGTGACAGGGATAATTCACCCCTCCACTTT
- TRBJ2-3 TRBV5-6 - CASSISDTQYF TGTGCCAGCAGCATCTCAGATACGCAGTATTTT
- TRBJ2-1 TRBV4-3 - CASSLLPRAGGDEQFF TGCGCCAGCAGCCTCCTTCCGAGGGCCGGAGGCGATGAGCAGTTCTTC
- TRBJ2-5 TRBV5-6 - CASSLGSTQETQYF TGTGCCAGCAGCTTGGGGAGCACTCAAGAGACCCAGTACTTC
- TRBJ2-3 TRBV11-3 - CASSLYTDTQYF TGTGCCAGCAGCTTGTACACAGATACGCAGTATTTT
TRBD1 TRBJ2-5 TRBV28 - CATDRGTETQYF TGTGCCACCGACAGGGGGACAGAGACCCAGTACTTC
- TRBJ1-6 TRBV19 - CASSINNSPLHF TGTGCCAGTAGTATAAATAATTCACCCCTCCACTTT
- TRBJ2-3 TRBV21-1 - CASSSRDKSSTDTQYF TGTGCCAGCAGCAGCCGGGACAAATCTAGCACAGATACGCAGTATTTT
TRBD1 TRBJ2-1 TRBV6-4 - CASSHNPSGGSDNEQFF TGTGCCAGCAGTCACAATCCGTCAGGGGGCAGCGACAATGAGCAGTTCTTC
- TRBJ1-1 TRBV9 - CASSVDRNTEAFF TGTGCCAGCAGCGTAGACCGGAACACTGAAGCTTTCTTT
TRBD1 TRBJ2-7 TRBV9 - CASSVARDRGLNEQYF TGTGCCAGCAGCGTAGCTCGGGACAGGGGGCTCAACGAGCAGTACTTC
- TRBJ2-3 TRBV30 - CAWSPNLGPTDTQYF TGTGCCTGGAGTCCGAATCTGGGACCCACAGATACGCAGTATTTT
- TRBJ2-1 TRBV5-1 once CASSLAGGPPNEQFF TGCGCCAGCAGCTTGGCGGGGGGCCCCCCGAATGAGCAGTTCTTC
- TRBJ2-5 TRBV25-1 - CASSDWGMEETQYF TGTGCCAGCAGTGATTGGGGGATGGAAGAGACCCAGTACTTC
TRBD2 TRBJ2-7 TRBV4-1 - CASSQASTSGVYEQYF TGCGCCAGCAGCCAAGCCTCGACTAGCGGGGTCTACGAGCAGTACTTC
- TRBJ1-2 TRBV3-1/TRBV3-2 - CASSQGPYGYTF TGTGCCAGCAGCCAGGGGCCCTATGGCTACACCTTC
- TRBJ1-5 TRBV6-5 - CASQPTQDQPQHF TGTGCCAGCCAACCGACTCAGGATCAGCCCCAGCATTTT
- TRBJ1-5 TRBV18 - CASSPQKGTNQPQHF TGTGCCAGCTCACCACAAAAGGGTACCAATCAGCCCCAGCATTTT
TRBD1 TRBJ1-2 TRBV7-8 - CASSSQVPQGTGYTF TGTGCCAGCAGCTCCCAAGTGCCACAGGGGACCGGCTACACCTTC
TRBD2 TRBJ2-4 TRBV4-1 - CASSQDWTSAKNIQYF TGCGCCAGCAGCCAAGATTGGACTAGCGCTAAAAACATTCAGTACTTC
- TRBJ1-1 TRBV6-5 - CASRRGSEAFF TGTGCCAGCAGGCGAGGATCCGAAGCTTTCTTT
- TRBJ1-1 TRBV29-1 - CSVEEDGLNTEAFF TGCAGCGTTGAAGAGGACGGCCTGAACACTGAAGCTTTCTTT
- TRBJ2-5 TRBV5-6 - CASSTTETQYF TGTGCCAGCAGCACTACGGAGACCCAGTACTTC
- TRBJ1-1 TRBV5-8 - CASSLLVGGTEAFF TGTGCCAGCAGCTTGCTTGTTGGCGGAACTGAAGCTTTCTTT
- TRBJ1-3 TRBV14 - CASSQQQGVRGNTIYF TGTGCCAGCAGCCAACAACAGGGAGTTAGAGGAAACACCATATATTTT
- TRBJ1-3 TRBV29-1 - CSVVRGSGNTIYF TGCAGCGTTGTAAGGGGCTCTGGAAACACCATATATTTT
- TRBJ2-1 TRBV11-2 - CASSLSPGPTNEQFF TGTGCCAGCAGCTTAAGTCCCGGGCCGACCAATGAGCAGTTCTTC
- TRBJ1-5 TRBV19 - CASSGARAQHF TGTGCCAGTAGTGGGGCCAGGGCCCAGCATTTT
- TRBJ1-5 TRBV6-5 - CASGYSNQPQHF TGTGCCAGCGGGTATAGCAATCAGCCCCAGCATTTT
TRBD2 TRBJ2-7 TRBV7-8 - CASSSRGGAASYEQYF TGTGCCAGCAGCAGCCGCGGGGGGGCGGCATCCTACGAGCAGTACTTC
- TRBJ1-6 TRBV3-1/TRBV3-2 once CASSPQRLSSYNSPLHF TGTGCCAGCAGCCCCCAAAGACTGAGCTCCTATAATTCACCCCTCCACTTT
- TRBJ1-4 TRBV30 - CAWQTGPNEKLFF TGTGCCTGGCAGACAGGCCCGAATGAAAAACTGTTTTTT
TRBD1 TRBJ2-1 TRBV10-2 - CASRDGQGHFNEQFF TGCGCCAGCAGGGATGGACAGGGGCACTTCAATGAGCAGTTCTTC
TRBD1 TRBJ1-1 TRBV9 - CASSATGTEGAFF TGTGCCAGCAGCGCAACCGGGACAGAGGGAGCTTTCTTT
TRBD2 TRBJ2-3 TRBV7-3 - CASSLSGGYTDTQYF TGTGCCAGCAGCTTAAGCGGGGGGTACACAGATACGCAGTATTTT
TRBD2 TRBJ2-2 TRBV2 few CATKRESPGELFF TGTGCCACCAAGCGGGAGAGTCCCGGGGAGCTGTTTTTT
- TRBJ2-2 TRBV6-2/TRBV6-3 - CASSYSRVGTGELFF TGTGCCAGCAGTTACTCCCGGGTCGGCACCGGGGAGCTGTTTTTT
- TRBJ2-1 TRBV4-1 - CASSQNGLSSYNEQFF TGCGCCAGCAGCCAAAACGGGTTAAGCTCCTACAATGAGCAGTTCTTC
- TRBJ2-1 TRBV6-6 - CASGKGAYNEQFF TGTGCCAGCGGTAAAGGAGCCTACAATGAGCAGTTCTTC
- TRBJ2-3 TRBV28 - CASSSSGGTDTQYF TGTGCCAGCAGTTCCTCCGGGGGCACAGATACGCAGTATTTT
- TRBJ2-5 TRBV5-6 - CASSLTGTQYF TGTGCCAGCAGCCTGACCGGGACCCAGTACTTC
TRBD1 TRBJ2-7 TRBV7-9 - CASSPGQDHYEQYF TGTGCCAGCAGCCCTGGACAGGACCACTACGAGCAGTACTTC
TRBD1 TRBJ2-7 TRBV2 - CASSESDRLYF TGTGCCAGCAGTGAATCGGACAGGCTCTACTTC
TRBD1 TRBJ1-2 TRBV6-6 - CASSQGQNYGYTF TGTGCCAGCAGTCAGGGACAGAACTATGGCTACACCTTC
- TRBJ1-2 TRBV10-3 - CAISGVTGVGGYTF TGTGCCATCAGCGGAGTCACAGGCGTCGGTGGCTACACCTTC
TRBD2 TRBJ2-4 TRBV25-1 - CASIKAGGLYPIQYF TGTGCCAGCATCAAAGCGGGAGGGCTGTATCCCATTCAGTACTTC
- TRBJ1-1 TRBV3-1/TRBV3-2 - CASSLNSGDTEAFF TGTGCCAGCAGCTTAAATTCAGGGGACACTGAAGCTTTCTTT
TRBD1 TRBJ1-1 TRBV10-3 few CAIADREEAFF TGTGCCATCGCGGACAGGGAGGAAGCTTTCTTT
- TRBJ1-4 TRBV6-5 - CASSYSVFTNEKLFF TGTGCCAGCAGTTACTCGGTATTCACTAATGAAAAACTGTTTTTT
- TRBJ1-5 TRBV6-5 - CASSYSDPGRNQPQHF TGTGCCAGCAGTTACTCGGACCCCGGGAGGAATCAGCCCCAGCATTTT